This T cell receptor (beta chain) was sequenced during a study of blood T cell repertoires in COVID-19. TCRdb's copy holds only in-frame clones and misses some; the assay was immunoSEQ multiplex PCR. The top ten hold approximately 1.4% of the sample, which has over 350,000 clones, around 86% seen once. The ends were cut back, 3 bases at V and 5 bases at J, with 13 bases in the middle. Germline V CDR1 and CDR2: MNHEY, SVGAGI. The CDR3 totals 14 residues. Sequencing input: peripheral blood. This chain connects TRBV6-5 to TRBJ1-1, with a tentative D call TRBD1 (5 bases). This receptor was identified in a woman in her twenties or thirties with active or convalescent COVID-19. The CDR3 DNA reads TGTGCCAGCAGTTATAGAGACAGTGGAACTGAAGCTTTCTTT. This sequence encodes CASSYRDSGTEAFF.